Given below is one T cell receptor (beta chain) in context. What it binds is not known. TCR beta VDJ and CDR3 were profiled, and genomic DNA was the template. MiXCR, run by TCRdb on the reads, gives a single entry per CDR3 protein. The sample lists under 200,000 distinct CDR3 sequences, over 60% occurring once. These data originate in a study of CD8+CD57+ T cells in acquired aplastic anemia. Study-level points and caveats: Common to patients and controls were twenty-nine CD8+ CDR3 sequences.

This CDR3 spans 14 amino acids. CDR1 DFQATT and CDR2 SNEGSKA come from the germline V gene (reference sequence). V lost 6 bases to trimming and J lost 0 bases, with 14 bases between them. Sequences were obtained from sorted CD4+, CD8+, or CD8+CD57+ T cells (not recorded which) from PBMCs. The clonotype was recovered from a human donor with severe aplastic anemia or a healthy control (not recorded which). The rearrangement joins TRBV20-1 to TRBJ1-2; a possible D gene is TRBD1 (5 bases). The CDR3 region is CSADGQGANYGYTF. CDR3 DNA: TGCAGTGCGGACGGTCAAGGGGCTAACTATGGCTACACCTTC.